This T cell receptor beta chain was found in a study of T cells in Graves' hyperthyroidism and ophthalmopathy. Whole-study context: Blood from the periphery was taken at initial diagnosis, before any treatment. The study's findings and limits: Blood held most thyroid clonotypes expanded above 0.001 frequency. The model made its ophthalmopathy prediction, and onset followed a median around six months later.

The V and J ends lost 1 base and 9 bases respectively, with 13 bases between them. Germline V lookup: CDR1 SEHNR, CDR2 FQNEAQ (reference sequence). The CDR3 is 13 residues long. RNA transcripts yielded amplified TCR beta CDR3 regions. When the TCR CDR3 underwent first-round RT-PCR, the HTBI primer set was used. MiXCR, run by TCRdb on the multiplex PCR reads, gives a single entry per CDR3 protein. This sample has roughly 400,000 distinct CDR3 sequences; about an eighth occur once, and the top ten carry 25% to 30%. On this clonotype: The target antigen is unknown.

Duration under 3 months, a NOSPECS grade of at least 4, and a Clinical Activity Score of at least 3 characterized the ophthalmopathy patients. The TCR comes from a man in his forties or fifties with Graves' ophthalmopathy. Material: blood. The chain carries TRBV7-9 and TRBJ2-7, with TRBD2 as a possible D gene (5 bases). The CDR3 coding sequence is TGTGCCAGCAGCTTAGATGGAGGAAAAGCGCAGTACTTC. Its protein is CASSLDGGKAQYF.